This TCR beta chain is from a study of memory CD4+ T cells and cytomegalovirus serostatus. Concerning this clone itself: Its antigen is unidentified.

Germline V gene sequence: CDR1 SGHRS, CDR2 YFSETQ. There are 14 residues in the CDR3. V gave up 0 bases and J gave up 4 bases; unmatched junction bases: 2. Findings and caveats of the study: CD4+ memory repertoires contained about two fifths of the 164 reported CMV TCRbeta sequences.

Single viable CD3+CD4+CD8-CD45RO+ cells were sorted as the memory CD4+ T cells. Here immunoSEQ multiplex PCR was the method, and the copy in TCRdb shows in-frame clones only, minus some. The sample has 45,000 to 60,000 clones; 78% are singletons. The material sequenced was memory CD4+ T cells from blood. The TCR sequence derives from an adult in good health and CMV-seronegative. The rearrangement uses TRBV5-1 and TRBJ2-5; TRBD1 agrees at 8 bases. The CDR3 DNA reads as TGCGCCAGCAGCTTGGACAGGGGGAGAGAGACCCAGTACTTC. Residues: CASSLDRGRETQYF.